This T cell receptor beta chain was found in a study of cytomegalovirus exposure and HLA in healthy donors. Study-wide results and caveats: Later analysis found that TCR beta chains associated with HLA were more clonally expanded than other, equally common chains.

The CDR3 has 15 residues. Trimming at V came to 1 base and at J to 7 bases, leaving 7 bases not matched to a gene. Germline V lookup: CDR1 KGHSY, CDR2 FQNENV. The study ran its PCR with 60 Vbeta and 13 Jbeta primers. Measured with immunoSEQ multiplex PCR; TCRdb has only the in-frame clones, and not every one. The sample has approximately 180,000 clones; approximately 85% are singletons. Turning to this clone: Antigen specificity is unknown.

Sequenced input: PBMCs. J is TRBJ2-1 and V is TRBV16, with TRBD2 matching over 7 bases. This receptor was identified in a girl between 10 and 17 years old in good health and CMV-seropositive. CDR3 sequence: CASSQYAGEGNEQFF. The CDR3, as DNA: TGTGCCAGCAGCCAATACGCGGGGGAGGGGAATGAGCAGTTCTTC.